The rows below give T cell receptor beta chains drawn from one sample of a study of T cells in Graves' hyperthyroidism and ophthalmopathy. TCRdb used MiXCR to reprocess the multiplex PCR reads, holding one entry per CDR3 protein. The table shows about 550,000 distinct CDR3 sequences, with less than 25% occurring only once. Sequenced sample: blood. These receptors were obtained from a man aged 18 to 35 with Graves' hyperthyroidism. Both conserved end residues are part of each CDR3. The D gene is left open where the match is weak. Clone size is stated in some rows and not others, as once, few, many or a class when expanded.

>TRBJ2-6|-|TRBD1|TRBV7-6
CASSLTPGTGDSGANVLTF
TGTGCCAGCAGCCTAACCCCCGGGACAGGGGACTCTGGGGCCAACGTCCTGACTTTC
>TRBJ1-1|many|TRBD1|TRBV12-3/TRBV12-4
CASSSTGGSAFF
TGTGCCAGCAGCTCAACAGGGGGGAGTGCTTTCTTT
>TRBJ2-7|-|TRBD2|TRBV6-1
CASSEATSVEQYF
TGTGCCAGCAGTGAGGCGACTAGCGTCGAGCAGTACTTC
>TRBJ1-1|-|TRBD1|TRBV19
CAIGTGNTEAFF
TGTGCCATCGGGACAGGCAACACTGAAGCTTTCTTT
>TRBJ1-4|many|TRBD1|TRBV28
CASSFEGTGDGEKLFF
TGTGCCAGCAGTTTTGAAGGGACAGGGGACGGGGAAAAACTGTTTTTT
>TRBJ1-1|many|-|TRBV6-5
CASSYSGGTEAFF
TGTGCCAGCAGTTACTCGGGGGGGACTGAAGCTTTCTTT
>TRBJ2-2|-|-|TRBV18
CASSPSRIFANTGELFF
TGTGCCAGCTCACCGTCCAGAATTTTCGCGAACACCGGGGAGCTGTTTTTT
>TRBJ1-5|many|-|TRBV20-1
CSVNPSGNQPQHF
TGCAGTGTAAACCCTAGCGGCAATCAGCCCCAGCATTTT
>TRBJ1-5|many|-|TRBV24-1
CATSDPTGTKRWPQHF
TGTGCCACCAGTGACCCCACCGGGACGAAGAGATGGCCCCAGCATTTT
>TRBJ1-3|-|-|TRBV2
CASTSGGGSGNTIYF
TGTGCCAGCACTTCGGGGGGGGGCTCTGGAAACACCATATATTTT
>TRBJ1-5|many|-|TRBV2
CASKKSHNQPQHF
TGTGCCAGCAAGAAAAGTCACAATCAGCCCCAGCATTTT
>TRBJ1-1|few|-|TRBV4-2
CASSQDGGDTEAFF
TGTGCCAGCAGCCAAGATGGAGGAGACACTGAAGCTTTCTTT
>TRBJ2-7|many|TRBD2|TRBV12-3/TRBV12-4
CASSLGGLAGGSYEQYF
TGTGCCAGCAGTTTAGGGGGACTAGCGGGGGGCTCCTACGAGCAGTACTTC
>TRBJ1-5|-|-|TRBV4-1
CASSQEGQMYSNQPQHF
TGCGCCAGCAGCCAAGAGGGACAAATGTATAGCAATCAGCCCCAGCATTTT
>TRBJ1-1|many|TRBD1|TRBV12-3/TRBV12-4
CASSRTGGAEAFF
TGTGCCAGCAGTCGAACAGGGGGAGCTGAAGCTTTCTTT
>TRBJ2-2|few|-|TRBV12-3/TRBV12-4
CASTRGTANTGELFF
TGTGCCAGCACCCGAGGGACGGCGAACACCGGGGAGCTGTTTTTT
>TRBJ2-6|few|TRBD2|TRBV24-1
CATSDQRDAPFSGANVLTF
TGTGCCACCAGTGATCAGCGGGACGCTCCTTTCTCTGGGGCCAACGTCCTGACTTTC
>TRBJ2-7|many|TRBD1|TRBV11-2
CASRGTGAREQYF
TGTGCCAGCCGCGGGACAGGGGCCCGCGAGCAGTACTTC
>TRBJ2-7|many|-|TRBV7-2
CASSFITIPAYEQYF
TGTGCCAGCAGCTTCATTACTATTCCGGCCTACGAGCAGTACTTC
>TRBJ1-1|many|TRBD1|TRBV12-3/TRBV12-4
CATGQGGTEAFF
TGTGCCACAGGACAGGGCGGAACTGAAGCTTTCTTT
>TRBJ2-7|-|-|TRBV2
CASSEARAEYF
TGTGCCAGCAGTGAAGCGCGGGCTGAGTACTTC
>TRBJ2-7|many|TRBD2|TRBV28
CASSLGGREQYF
TGTGCCAGCAGTTTGGGAGGGCGTGAGCAGTACTTC
>TRBJ1-2|many|-|TRBV19
CASNNGGDGYTF
TGTGCCAGCAACAACGGGGGAGATGGCTACACCTTC
>TRBJ1-4|-|-|TRBV4-2
CASSQQGGVLFF
TGTGCCAGCAGCCAGCAGGGTGGGGTACTGTTTTTT
>TRBJ1-2|few|TRBD1|TRBV3-1
CASSQAEGTGGAYGYTF
TGTGCCAGCAGCCAAGCGGAGGGGACAGGGGGGGCCTATGGCTACACCTTC
>TRBJ2-5|few|-|TRBV7-3
CASSLRVAETQYF
TGTGCCAGCAGCTTGAGGGTAGCGGAGACCCAGTACTTC
>TRBJ2-7|many|TRBD2|TRBV6-2/TRBV6-3
CASSYSRLAGGYEQYF
TGTGCCAGCAGTTACTCAAGACTAGCGGGGGGTTACGAGCAGTACTTC
>TRBJ2-7|many|-|TRBV30
CAWSVQNEQYF
TGTGCCTGGAGTGTACAAAACGAGCAGTACTTC
>TRBJ1-5|-|TRBD1|TRBV11-2
CASSQGGGASFNQPQHF
TGTGCCAGCAGCCAGGGGGGGGGAGCGTCCTTCAATCAGCCCCAGCATTTT
>TRBJ1-1|-|-|TRBV9
CASSVGHLSGEAFF
TGTGCCAGCAGCGTAGGACACCTATCAGGTGAAGCTTTCTTT
>TRBJ1-5|many|-|TRBV5-5
CASSFSQYSNQPQHF
TGTGCCAGCAGCTTCAGTCAGTATAGCAATCAGCCCCAGCATTTT
>TRBJ2-5|-|-|TRBV30
CAWSTVPRETQYF
TGTGCCTGGTCGACAGTGCCCCGGGAGACCCAGTACTTC